The 2 T cell receptor beta chains listed next were all sequenced from one sample in a study of cytomegalovirus exposure and HLA in healthy donors. PCR amplification relied on 60 Vbeta primers (plus 13 Jbeta primers). Measured with immunoSEQ multiplex PCR; TCRdb has only the in-frame clones, and not every one. The top ten hold about 4% of the sample, which has about 150,000 clones, about 80% seen once. The sample consisted of PBMCs. The receptor source for this set is a woman aged 40 to 50 in good health and CMV-seronegative.

The chain has TRBV2 and TRBJ1-1, with D hard to call. The ends were cut back, 4 bases at V and 0 bases at J, with 6 bases in the middle. From germline, CDR1 is SNHLY and CDR2 FYNNEI. The length of the CDR3 is 13 residues. Written as DNA, the CDR3 is TGTGCCAGCAGTGTACAGATGAACACTGAAGCTTTCTTT. This encodes CASSVQMNTEAFF.

The genes are TRBV9 and TRBJ1-6, with 9 bases fitting TRBD1. J gave up 9 bases and V 4 bases, and 8 bases lay outside the gene matches. The length of the CDR3 is 15 residues. The germline gives CDR1 SGDLS, CDR2 YYNGEE. CDR3 in DNA: TGTGCCAGCAGCCTAGACAGGGGGAGAGGTTCACCCCTCCACTTT. It is translated as CASSLDRGRGSPLHF.